Listed here are 16 T cell receptor beta chains from one sample, sequenced in a study of blood T cell repertoires in COVID-19. Assay used: immunoSEQ multiplex PCR; TCRdb lists only in-frame clones, some missing. Among about 110,000 clones listed, around 87% were seen once. Sequences were obtained from peripheral blood. These receptors originate from a woman older than 75 with acute or convalescent COVID-19.

The chain has TRBV27 and TRBJ2-7; TRBD2 matches at 11 bases. The V gene's germline CDR1 is MNHEY and CDR2 SMNVEV (reference sequence). The V segment lost 2 bases and the J segment 1 base; nucleotides outside the gene matches: 4. The length of the CDR3 is 16 residues. CDR3 residues: CASSLTGLAVSYEQYF. In DNA, the CDR3 is TGTGCCAGCAGTTTAACGGGACTAGCGGTTTCCTACGAGCAGTACTTC.

The V call is TRBV24-1, the J call TRBJ1-5; 9 bases are shared with TRBD1. Germline V lookup: CDR1 KGHDR, CDR2 SFDVKD. The length of the CDR3 is 13 residues. V lost 5 bases to trimming and J lost 10 bases; unmatched junction nucleotides: 5. The CDR3 loop is CATSGGQGDPQHF. CDR3 in DNA: TGTGCCACCAGTGGGGGACAGGGAGATCCCCAGCATTTT.

The J gene is TRBJ2-5, the V gene TRBV29-1; D is ambiguous. The CDR3 consists of 13 residues. Deletions cut 6 bases from V and 0 bases from J, with 11 bases between. Looked up from germline, CDR1 is SQVTM and CDR2 is ANQGSEA. The CDR3 DNA reads as TGCAGCGTCCACGACGGGTACCAAGAGACCCAGTACTTC. Its translation: CSVHDGYQETQYF.

The chain is built from TRBV28 and TRBJ2-1; D is unresolved. Germline CDR1 MDHEN, CDR2 SYDVKM. The CDR3 totals 16 residues. Trimming stripped 3 bases from V and 5 bases from J, with 17 bases between. The CDR3 protein is CASSFVVDRRDNEQFF. In DNA, the CDR3 is TGTGCCAGCAGTTTTGTGGTAGATAGACGGGACAATGAGCAGTTCTTC.

The chain combines TRBV7-3 with TRBJ2-1; 11 bases align to TRBD1. Trimming removed 5 bases from V and 10 bases from J; junction bases left unmatched: 10. CDR3 length: 15 amino acids. The V gene's germline CDR1 is SGHTA and CDR2 FQGTGA. The DNA for the CDR3 is TGTGCCAGCAGCCCTTCCGGGACAGGGGGTCAAGAGCAGTTCTTC. Translating it yields CASSPSGTGGQEQFF.

Written as DNA, the CDR3 is TGTGCCAGCAGCTTAGGCGGGGTTCGACAGCCCCAGCATTTT. Translating gives CASSLGGVRQPQHF. This chain uses TRBV7-8 with TRBJ1-5; D gene uncertain. Germline-derived CDR1 and CDR2 are SGHVS and FQNEAQ. This CDR3 is built from 14 residues. Trimming shortened V by 1 base and J by 7 bases, and 11 bases separated the two germline ends.

The chain links TRBV27 to TRBJ1-5; perhaps TRBD1 as D (6 bases). The CDR3 runs 13 residues. The V end was cut by 6 bases, the J end by 6 bases, with 12 bases between. Germline loops: CDR1 MNHEY, CDR2 SMNVEV (reference sequence). The CDR3 is CASRGGGVQPQHF. The CDR3 nucleotides read TGTGCCAGCAGAGGGGGTGGGGTTCAGCCCCAGCATTTT.

This clone was counted between two and nine times. The CDR3 protein is CAMRNLRDDTEAFF. In nucleotides, the CDR3 is TGTGCCATGCGAAATCTCAGGGATGACACTGAAGCTTTCTTT. The rearrangement uses TRBV10-3 and TRBJ1-1, with TRBD1 as a possible D gene (5 bases). The V gene lost 9 bases and the J gene lost 3 bases, with 17 bases spanning the gap. The germline V gene encodes CDR1 ENHRY and CDR2 SYGVKD. The CDR3 is 14 residues long.

The chain recombines TRBV7-2 with TRBJ2-4; D not certain. Germline assignment: CDR1 SGHTA and CDR2 FQGNSA. The CDR3 totals 14 residues. The V and J ends lost 4 bases and 0 bases respectively, with 7 bases between them. As DNA, the CDR3 is TGTGCCAGCAGCTCTACTTTAGCCAAAAACATTCAGTACTTC. Encoded protein: CASSSTLAKNIQYF.

This sequence joins TRBV4-1 and TRBJ1-1, with D possibly TRBD1 on 6 matching bases. The CDR3 sequence is 15 residues long. The V gene lost 1 base and the J gene lost 6 bases, with 15 bases spanning the gap. Germline V gene sequence: CDR1 MGHRA, CDR2 YSYEKL. DNA of the CDR3: TGCGCCAGCAGCCAAGTGGGAACAGGGAAAGCTGAAGCTTTCTTT. Its protein is CASSQVGTGKAEAFF.

This chain uses TRBV6-1 with TRBJ1-5; 10 nucleotides line up with TRBD1. Looked up from germline, CDR1 is MNHNS and CDR2 is SASEGT. J was trimmed by 5 bases and V by 2 bases; bases with no gene match: 9. This CDR3 spans 17 amino acids. The DNA of the CDR3 is TGTGCCAGCAGTGAAAACCGGGACAGGGGAGGATATCAGCCCCAGCATTTT. It is translated as CASSENRDRGGYQPQHF.

This sequence joins TRBV5-1 and TRBJ2-1; 8 bases fit TRBD2. This CDR3 spans 16 amino acids. V gave up 4 bases and J gave up 5 bases; unmatched junction bases: 11. Germline lookup yields CDR1 SGHRS and CDR2 YFSETQ. For the CDR3, the DNA is TGCGCCAGCAGCCCCTCTAGCGGGTCACCCGACAATGAGCAGTTCTTC. Translated: CASSPSSGSPDNEQFF.

In regard to this clone: Germline and junction disagree at one end, which may indicate a read error. The chain combines TRBV10-3 with TRBJ2-7; D may be TRBD1 (5 bases). The V gene's germline CDR1 is ENHRY and CDR2 SYGVKD. The CDR3 loop spans 14 amino acids. The CDR3 nucleotides read TGTGCCATCAGTGACGACAGACTCAACTACAAGCAGTACTTC. Its protein product is CAISDDRLNYKQYF.

The V and J genes are TRBV19 and TRBJ1-1; 8 bases map to TRBD1. V gave up 6 bases and J gave up 0 bases; unmatched junction bases: 3. Germline loops: CDR1 LNHDA, CDR2 SQIVND (reference sequence). The CDR3 is 14 amino acids. The CDR3, as DNA: TGTGCCAGTAGAAAGGACAGGGTGAACACTGAAGCTTTCTTT. Amino acid sequence: CASRKDRVNTEAFF.

CDR3 nucleotide sequence: TGCGCCAGCAGCTCGGGACAGGGTAGCTTTGGAAACACCATATATTTT. This translates into CASSSGQGSFGNTIYF. V gene TRBV5-1 combines with J gene TRBJ1-3; TRBD1 aligns across 9 bases. The CDR3 spans 16 residues. The V segment lost 3 bases and the J segment 3 bases; nucleotides outside the gene matches: 7. Germline CDR1 is SGHRS and CDR2 is YFSETQ.

This chain connects TRBV14 to TRBJ2-1; no reliable D call. The V end lost 3 bases, the J end lost 6 bases, and 6 bases lay between the germline ends. Germline CDR1 reads SGHDN; CDR2 reads FVKESK. The CDR3 extends over 12 amino acids. CDR3 bases: TGTGCCAGCAGCCACAGGATCAATGAGCAGTTCTTC. This sequence encodes CASSHRINEQFF.